Listed here is a single TCR beta chain. This clonotype was seen only a few times. Its target antigen remains unknown. The sample holds no much larger clone one base away, and base qualities are not on file. This specimen belongs to a study of early T cells in non-severe SARS-CoV-2 infection listed by TCRdb under 2021. At the level of the whole study: Because TCR sequencing relied on bulk RNA taken from unsorted whole blood, pairing of alpha and beta chains was not possible. Results and caveats for the whole study, not just this receptor: VDJdb matching was skewed toward anti-spike CD8 responses and likely underestimated virus-specific expansions, missing private and CD4 specificities.

Libraries were built with 5' RACE. The run used a NextSeq 500. The TCR library protocol attached unique molecular identifiers to individual cDNA molecules to correct for sequencing error and PCR bias. Sequencing covered both TCR alpha and beta chains, and within each sample the abundances of alpha and beta sequences were tightly co-correlated. On the study's bioinformatics: Decombinator V4 was used to perform V gene, J gene and CDR3 annotation of TCR sequences. Expanded TCRs were defined as changing significantly between any two time points under a Poisson model with p below 0.0001. TCR abundances were normalised to the total number of TCRs sequenced per sample and were expressed as counts per million. MAIT TCRs were defined by TRAV1-2 paired with TRAJ12, TRAJ20 or TRAJ33, and iNKT TCRs by TRAV10 paired with TRAJ18. A search of VDJdb, accessed on 1 November 2021, was run for TCRs annotated to CMV, EBV and SARS-CoV-2, with TCRs annotated for multiple antigens excluded. TCRdb reran the public reads through fastp at Q25 and MiXCR, keeping productive beta chains. For every CDR3 protein sequence, its rows merge into one entry that carries the most common genes and DNA. In this record, the V and J calls reflect TCRdb's handling and not the investigators' own analysis. The sample table lists 60,000 to 75,000 distinct CDR3 sequences, approximately 10% of them with a count of one. The leading ten clones occupy less than 7% of the sample.

The study was a case-control design nested within a healthcare worker cohort in London, UK, with weekly nasopharyngeal swab PCR tests and blood sampling. Healthcare workers were recruited between 23 and 31 March 2020, during the week of the UK lockdown, and were followed weekly for up to roughly 15 weeks. Trimming removed 6 bases from V and 7 bases from J, leaving 15 bases between the germline ends. Its CDR3 holds 14 amino acids, cysteine through phenylalanine. Only the CDR3 region is kept as DNA, spanning 42 bases read in frame from base 1. The germline V gene sets CDR1 to SGHVS and CDR2 to FQNEAQ.

This clonotype originated in an adult who was a healthcare worker with PCR-confirmed SARS-CoV-2 infection or an uninfected control (not recorded which). Rearrangement joined TRBV7-8 to TRBJ2-2; the D gene is perhaps TRBD1 or TRBD2, as each covers 5 bases. Material for sequencing was whole blood. CDR3 protein: CASRFLGVNGELFF. The DNA sequence follows: TGTGCCAGCAGATTCCTGGGGGTTAACGGGGAGCTGTTTTTT.